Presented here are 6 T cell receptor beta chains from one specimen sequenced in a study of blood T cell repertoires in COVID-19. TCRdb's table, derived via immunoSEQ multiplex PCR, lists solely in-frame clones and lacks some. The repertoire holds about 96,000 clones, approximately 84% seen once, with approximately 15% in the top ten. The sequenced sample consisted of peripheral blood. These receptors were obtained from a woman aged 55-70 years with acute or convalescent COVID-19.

In DNA form, the CDR3 reads TGCAGTGCTAGAGTAGGTCGGGGGCAGTTCTTC. It is translated as CSARVGRGQFF. This sequence joins TRBV20-1 and TRBJ2-1; TRBD2 might be the D (5 bases). The CDR3 has 11 amino acids. CDR1 DFQATT and CDR2 SNEGSKA come from the germline V gene (reference sequence). V was clipped by 1 base and J by 12 bases, with 10 bases between them.

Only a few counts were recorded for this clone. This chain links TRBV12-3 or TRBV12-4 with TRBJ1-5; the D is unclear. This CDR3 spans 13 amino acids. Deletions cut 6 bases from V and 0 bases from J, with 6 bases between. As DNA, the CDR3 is TGTGCCAGCAGCCTAAATAGCAATCAGCCCCAGCATTTT. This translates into CASSLNSNQPQHF.

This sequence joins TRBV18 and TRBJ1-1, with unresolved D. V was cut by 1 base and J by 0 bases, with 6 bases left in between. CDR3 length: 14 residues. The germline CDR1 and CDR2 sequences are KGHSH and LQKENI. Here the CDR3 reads CASSPLNMNTEAFF. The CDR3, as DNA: TGTGCCAGCTCACCACTAAACATGAACACTGAAGCTTTCTTT.

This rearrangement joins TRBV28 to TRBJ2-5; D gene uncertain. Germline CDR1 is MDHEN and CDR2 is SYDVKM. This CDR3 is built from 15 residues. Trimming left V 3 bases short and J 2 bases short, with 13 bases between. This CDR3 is CASSFFTVRQETQYF. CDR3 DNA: TGTGCCAGCAGTTTTTTTACTGTACGACAAGAGACCCAGTACTTC.

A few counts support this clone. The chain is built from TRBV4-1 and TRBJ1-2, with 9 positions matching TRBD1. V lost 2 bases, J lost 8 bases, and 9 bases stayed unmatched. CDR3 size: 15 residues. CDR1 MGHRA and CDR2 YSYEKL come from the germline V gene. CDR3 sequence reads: CASSQRPQGAGGYTF. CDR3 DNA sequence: TGCGCCAGCAGCCAACGACCACAGGGGGCGGGGGGCTACACCTTC.

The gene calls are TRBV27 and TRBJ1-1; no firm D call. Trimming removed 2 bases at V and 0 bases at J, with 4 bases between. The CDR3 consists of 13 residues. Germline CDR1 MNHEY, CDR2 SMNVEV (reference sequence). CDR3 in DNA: TGTGCCAGCAGTTTACAGGTGAACACTGAAGCTTTCTTT. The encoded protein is CASSLQVNTEAFF.